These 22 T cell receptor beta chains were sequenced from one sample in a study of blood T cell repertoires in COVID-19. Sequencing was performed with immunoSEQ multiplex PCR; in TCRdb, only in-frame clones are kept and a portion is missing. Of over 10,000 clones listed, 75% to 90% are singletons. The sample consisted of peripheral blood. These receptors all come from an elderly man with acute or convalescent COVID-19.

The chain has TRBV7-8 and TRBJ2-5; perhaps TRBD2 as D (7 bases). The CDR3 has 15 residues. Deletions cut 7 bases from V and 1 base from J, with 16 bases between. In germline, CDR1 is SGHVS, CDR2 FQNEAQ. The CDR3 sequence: CASILVGGLQETQYF. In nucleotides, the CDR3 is TGTGCCAGCATCCTAGTCGGGGGGCTCCAAGAGACCCAGTACTTC.

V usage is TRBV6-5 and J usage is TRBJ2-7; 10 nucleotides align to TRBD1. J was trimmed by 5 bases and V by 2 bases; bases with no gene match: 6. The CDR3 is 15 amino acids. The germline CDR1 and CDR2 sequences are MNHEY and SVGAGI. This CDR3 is CASSYAGQGKNEQYF. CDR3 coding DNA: TGTGCCAGCAGTTACGCGGGACAGGGGAAAAACGAGCAGTACTTC.

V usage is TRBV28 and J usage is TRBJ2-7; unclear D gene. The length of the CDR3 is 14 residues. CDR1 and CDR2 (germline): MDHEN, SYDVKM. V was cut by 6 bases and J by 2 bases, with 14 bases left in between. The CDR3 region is CASRAAGMAYEQYF. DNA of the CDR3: TGTGCCAGCAGAGCTGCCGGTATGGCCTACGAGCAGTACTTC.

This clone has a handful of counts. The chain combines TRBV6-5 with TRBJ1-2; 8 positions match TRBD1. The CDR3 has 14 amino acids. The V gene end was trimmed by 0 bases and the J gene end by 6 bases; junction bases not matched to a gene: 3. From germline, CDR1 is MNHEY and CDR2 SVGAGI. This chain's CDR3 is CASSYSNRGNGYTF. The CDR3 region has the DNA TGTGCCAGCAGTTACTCAAACAGGGGGAATGGCTACACCTTC.

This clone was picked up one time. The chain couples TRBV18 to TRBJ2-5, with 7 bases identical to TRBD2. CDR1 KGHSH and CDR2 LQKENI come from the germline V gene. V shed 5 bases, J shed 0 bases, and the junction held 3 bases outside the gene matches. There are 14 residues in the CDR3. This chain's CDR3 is CASSDSGHQETQYF. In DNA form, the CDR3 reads TGTGCCAGCTCAGATAGCGGGCACCAAGAGACCCAGTACTTC.

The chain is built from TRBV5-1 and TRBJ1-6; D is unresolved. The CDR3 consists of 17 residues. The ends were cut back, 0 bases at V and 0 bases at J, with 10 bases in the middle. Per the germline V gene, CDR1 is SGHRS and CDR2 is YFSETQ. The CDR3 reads CASSLDRQRSYNSPLHF. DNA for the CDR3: TGCGCCAGCAGCTTGGATCGTCAGCGCTCCTATAATTCACCCCTCCACTTT.

The DNA for the CDR3 is TGTGCCAGCAGCCAATTACAGGGTAATGAAAAACTGTTTTTT. Encoded protein: CASSQLQGNEKLFF. This chain joins TRBV3-1 (or the pseudogene TRBV3-2) and TRBJ1-4, with D possibly matching TRBD1 (6 bases). Trimming took off 2 bases at V and 4 bases at J, with 8 bases between the two ends. This CDR3 has 14 amino acids. Looked up from germline, CDR1 is LGHDT and CDR2 is YNNKEL (reference sequence).

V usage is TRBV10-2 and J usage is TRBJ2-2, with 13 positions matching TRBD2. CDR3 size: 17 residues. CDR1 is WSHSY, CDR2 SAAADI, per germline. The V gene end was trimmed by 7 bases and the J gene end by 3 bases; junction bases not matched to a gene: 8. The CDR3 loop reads CASIKLAGGRDTGELFF. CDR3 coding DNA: TGCGCCAGCATCAAACTAGCGGGGGGGCGGGACACCGGGGAGCTGTTTTTT.

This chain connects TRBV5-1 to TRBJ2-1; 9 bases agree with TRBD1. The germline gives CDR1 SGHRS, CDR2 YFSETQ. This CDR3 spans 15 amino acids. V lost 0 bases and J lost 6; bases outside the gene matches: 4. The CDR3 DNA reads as TGCGCCAGCAGCTTGGGGGACAGGGTGACCAATGAGCAGTTCTTC. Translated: CASSLGDRVTNEQFF.

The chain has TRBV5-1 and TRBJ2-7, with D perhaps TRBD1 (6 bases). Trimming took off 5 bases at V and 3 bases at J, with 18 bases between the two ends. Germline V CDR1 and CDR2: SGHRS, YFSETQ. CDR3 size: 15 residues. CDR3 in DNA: TGCGCCAGCAGGGTCTATGTGGGGGACAACTACGAGCAGTACTTC. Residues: CASRVYVGDNYEQYF.

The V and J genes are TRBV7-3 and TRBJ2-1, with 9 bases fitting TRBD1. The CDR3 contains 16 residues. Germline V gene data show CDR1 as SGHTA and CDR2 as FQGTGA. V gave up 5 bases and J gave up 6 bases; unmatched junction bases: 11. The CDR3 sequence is CASSGAGTGMVNEQFF. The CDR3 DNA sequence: TGTGCCAGCAGCGGTGCCGGGACAGGGATGGTCAATGAGCAGTTCTTC.

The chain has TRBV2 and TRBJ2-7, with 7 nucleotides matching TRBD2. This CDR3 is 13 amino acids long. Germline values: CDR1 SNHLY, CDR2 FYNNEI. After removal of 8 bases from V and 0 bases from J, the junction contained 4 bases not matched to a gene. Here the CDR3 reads CASQRGGSYEQYF. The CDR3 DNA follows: TGTGCCAGCCAGCGGGGAGGCTCCTACGAGCAGTACTTC.

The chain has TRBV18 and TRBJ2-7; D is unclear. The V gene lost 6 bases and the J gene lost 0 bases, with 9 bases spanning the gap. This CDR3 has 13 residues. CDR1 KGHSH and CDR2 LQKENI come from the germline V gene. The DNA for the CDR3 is TGTGCCAGCTCCCCCCCGAGCTCCTACGAGCAGTACTTC. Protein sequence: CASSPPSSYEQYF.

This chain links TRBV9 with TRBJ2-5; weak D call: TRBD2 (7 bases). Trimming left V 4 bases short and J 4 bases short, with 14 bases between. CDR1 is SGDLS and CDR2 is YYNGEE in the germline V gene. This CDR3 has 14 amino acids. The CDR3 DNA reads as TGTGCCAGCAGCCCCGGGGGGCAGGGAGAGACCCAGTACTTC. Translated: CASSPGGQGETQYF.

CDR3 protein: CASSPSGQGYTGELFF. The CDR3 DNA reads TGTGCCAGCAGTCCGTCAGGACAGGGATACACCGGGGAGCTGTTTTTT. The V gene is TRBV25-1, the J gene TRBJ2-2; 8 bases are a match to TRBD1. The CDR3 is 16 amino acids. The V gene end was trimmed by 5 bases and the J gene end by 3 bases; junction bases not matched to a gene: 8. Germline V gene lookup returns CDR1 MGHDK and CDR2 SYGVNS.

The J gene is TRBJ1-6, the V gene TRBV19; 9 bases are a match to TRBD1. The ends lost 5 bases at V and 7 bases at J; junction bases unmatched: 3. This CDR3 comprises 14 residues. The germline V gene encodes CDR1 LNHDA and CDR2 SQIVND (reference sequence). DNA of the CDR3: TGTGCCAGTAGTTGGGACAGGGTAAATTCACCCCTCCACTTT. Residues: CASSWDRVNSPLHF. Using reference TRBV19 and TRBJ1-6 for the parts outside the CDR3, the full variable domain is DGGITQSPKYLFRKEGQNVTLSCEQNLNHDAMYWYRQDPGQGLRLIYYSQIVNDFQKGDIAEGYSVSREKKESFPLTVTSAQKNPTAFYLCASSWDRVNSPLHFGNGTRLTVT.

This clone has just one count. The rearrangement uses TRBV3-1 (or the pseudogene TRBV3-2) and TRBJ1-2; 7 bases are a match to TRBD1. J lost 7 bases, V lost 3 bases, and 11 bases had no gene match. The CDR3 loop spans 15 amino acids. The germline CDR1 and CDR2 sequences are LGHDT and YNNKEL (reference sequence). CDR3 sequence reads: CASSHLDRRGGGYTF. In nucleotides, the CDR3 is TGTGCCAGCAGCCACCTGGACAGGCGGGGAGGTGGCTACACCTTC.

The CDR3 nucleotides are TGTGCCAGCAGCTTGCGACAGGGCTGGCGTACCGGGGAGCTGTTTTTT. Translating gives CASSLRQGWRTGELFF. The chain uses TRBV5-6 and TRBJ2-2, with 7 bases matching TRBD1. The CDR3 totals 16 residues. Germline trimming cut 1 base from V and 5 bases from J; bases unmatched to any gene: 8. The germline V gene encodes CDR1 SGHDT and CDR2 YYEEEE.

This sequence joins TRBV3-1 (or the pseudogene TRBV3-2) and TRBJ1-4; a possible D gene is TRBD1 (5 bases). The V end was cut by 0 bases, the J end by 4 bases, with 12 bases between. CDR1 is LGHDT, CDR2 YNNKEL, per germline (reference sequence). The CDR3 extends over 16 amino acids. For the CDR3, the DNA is TGTGCCAGCAGCCAAGATACGAGACAGCATAATGAAAAACTGTTTTTT. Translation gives CASSQDTRQHNEKLFF.

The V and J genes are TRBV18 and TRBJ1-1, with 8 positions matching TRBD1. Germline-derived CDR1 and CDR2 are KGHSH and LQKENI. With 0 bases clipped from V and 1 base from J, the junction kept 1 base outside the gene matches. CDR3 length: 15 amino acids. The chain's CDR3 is CASSPPQGANTEAFF. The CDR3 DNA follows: TGTGCCAGCTCACCACCGCAGGGGGCGAACACTGAAGCTTTCTTT.

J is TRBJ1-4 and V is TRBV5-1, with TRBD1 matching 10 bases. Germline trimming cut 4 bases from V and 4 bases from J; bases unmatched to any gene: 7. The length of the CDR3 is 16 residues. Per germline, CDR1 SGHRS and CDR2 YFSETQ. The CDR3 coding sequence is TGCGCCAGCAGCCTTCGACAGGGGGCTGGTAATGAAAAACTGTTTTTT. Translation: CASSLRQGAGNEKLFF. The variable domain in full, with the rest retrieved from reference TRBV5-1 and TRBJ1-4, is KAGVTQTPRYLIKTRGQQVTLSCSPISGHRSVSWYQQTPGQGLQFLFEYFSETQRNKGNFPGRFSGRQFSNSRSEMNVSTLELGDSALYLCASSLRQGAGNEKLFFGSGTQLSVL.

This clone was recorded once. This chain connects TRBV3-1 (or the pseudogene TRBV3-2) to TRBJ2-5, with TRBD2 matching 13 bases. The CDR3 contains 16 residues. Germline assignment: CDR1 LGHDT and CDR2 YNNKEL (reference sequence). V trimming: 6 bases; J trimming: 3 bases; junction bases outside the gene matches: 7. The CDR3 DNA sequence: TGTGCCAGCAGGGCACTAGCGGGAGGGCCCGAAGAGACCCAGTACTTC. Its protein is CASRALAGGPEETQYF.